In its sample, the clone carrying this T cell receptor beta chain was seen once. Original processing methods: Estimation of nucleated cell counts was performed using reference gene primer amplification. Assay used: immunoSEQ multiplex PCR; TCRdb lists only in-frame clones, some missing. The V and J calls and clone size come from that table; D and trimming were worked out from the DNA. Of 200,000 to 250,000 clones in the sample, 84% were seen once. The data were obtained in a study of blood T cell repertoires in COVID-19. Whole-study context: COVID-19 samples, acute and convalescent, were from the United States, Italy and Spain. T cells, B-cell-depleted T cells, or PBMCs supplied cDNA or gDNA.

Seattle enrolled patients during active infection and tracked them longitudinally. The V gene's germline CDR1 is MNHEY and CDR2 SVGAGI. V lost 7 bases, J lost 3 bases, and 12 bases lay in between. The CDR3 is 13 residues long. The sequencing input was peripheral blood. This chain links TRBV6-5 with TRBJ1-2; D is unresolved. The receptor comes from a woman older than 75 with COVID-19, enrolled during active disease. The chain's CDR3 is CASTTGGHYGYTF. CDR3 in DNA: TGTGCCAGCACGACGGGAGGGCACTATGGCTACACCTTC.